The clone carrying this T cell receptor beta chain has a count of ten or more. These data come from a study of patients and donors after allogeneic stem cell transplantation. TCRdb re-analysed the RT-PCR reads in MiXCR, keeping a single row per CDR3 protein. The sample has about 110,000 distinct CDR3 sequences, about a third seen once; the top ten hold 27%. The length of the CDR3 is 13 residues. V was trimmed by 8 bases and J by 1 base, leaving 9 bases between them. This receptor was identified in a human donor who was either an allogeneic HSCT recipient or a stem cell or donor lymphocyte infusion donor (not recorded which). It is not recorded whose cells these are; they may come from a transplant donor. The source material was blood, either unsorted or a sorted T cell fraction (not recorded which). The rearrangement links TRBV12-3 or TRBV12-4 to TRBJ1-5, with D perhaps matching TRBD1 (5 bases). The CDR3 sequence: CASSGQSNQPQHF. The DNA for the CDR3 is TGTGCCAGCTCGGGGCAGAGCAATCAGCCCCAGCATTTT.